The sequence of this T cell receptor beta chain was determined in a study of cytomegalovirus exposure and HLA in healthy donors. This clone was observed a single time. Its antigen is still unknown. Germline CDR1 reads SGHRS; CDR2 reads YFSETQ. V lost 4 bases and J lost 1; bases outside the gene matches: 4. The CDR3 loop spans 14 amino acids. Study conclusions and caveats: In a later analysis, specific HLA alleles were associated with approximately 17,000 TCR beta sequences at a 0.05 false discovery rate.

The PCR had 60 Vbeta and 13 Jbeta primers. TCRdb's table, derived via immunoSEQ multiplex PCR, lists solely in-frame clones and lacks some. The table has about 130,000 clones, around four fifths seen once. What was sequenced was PBMCs. The rearrangement uses TRBV5-1 and TRBJ2-7; 8 nucleotides agree with TRBD1. The receptor's source is a female donor in good health and CMV-seronegative. CDR3 in DNA: TGCGCCAGCAGCCCGTGGACAGGGTCCTACGAGCAGTACTTC. This gives the protein CASSPWTGSYEQYF.